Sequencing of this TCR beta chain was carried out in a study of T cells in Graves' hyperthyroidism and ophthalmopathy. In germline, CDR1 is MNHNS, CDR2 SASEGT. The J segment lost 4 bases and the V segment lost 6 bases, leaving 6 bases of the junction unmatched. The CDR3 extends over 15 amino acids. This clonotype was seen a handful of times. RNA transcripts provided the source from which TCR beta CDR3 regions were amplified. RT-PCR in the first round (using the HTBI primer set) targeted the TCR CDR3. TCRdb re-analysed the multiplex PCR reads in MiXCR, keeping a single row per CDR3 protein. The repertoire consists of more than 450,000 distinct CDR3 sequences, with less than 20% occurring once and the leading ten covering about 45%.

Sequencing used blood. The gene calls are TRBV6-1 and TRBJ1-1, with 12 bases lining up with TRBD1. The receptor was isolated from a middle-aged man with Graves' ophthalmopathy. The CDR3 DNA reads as TGTGCCAGCAGCCGAGGGACAGGGGGCATCACTGAAGCTTTCTTT. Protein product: CASSRGTGGITEAFF.